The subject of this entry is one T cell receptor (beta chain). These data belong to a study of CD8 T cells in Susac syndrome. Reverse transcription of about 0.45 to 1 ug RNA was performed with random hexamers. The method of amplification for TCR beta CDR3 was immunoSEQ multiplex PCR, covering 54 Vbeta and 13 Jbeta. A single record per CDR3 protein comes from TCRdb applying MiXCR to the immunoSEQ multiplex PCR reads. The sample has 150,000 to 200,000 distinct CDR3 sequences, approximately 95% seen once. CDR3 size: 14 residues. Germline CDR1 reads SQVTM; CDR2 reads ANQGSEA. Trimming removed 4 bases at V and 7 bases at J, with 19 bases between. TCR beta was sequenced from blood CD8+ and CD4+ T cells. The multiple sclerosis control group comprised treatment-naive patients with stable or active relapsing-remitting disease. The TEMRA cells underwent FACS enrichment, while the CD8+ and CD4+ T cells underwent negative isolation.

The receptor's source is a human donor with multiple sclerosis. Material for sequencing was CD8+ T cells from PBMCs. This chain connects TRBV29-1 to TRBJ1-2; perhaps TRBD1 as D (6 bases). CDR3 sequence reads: CSVVDSAVRFGYTF. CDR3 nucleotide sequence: TGCAGCGTTGTGGACAGCGCGGTGAGGTTTGGCTACACCTTC.